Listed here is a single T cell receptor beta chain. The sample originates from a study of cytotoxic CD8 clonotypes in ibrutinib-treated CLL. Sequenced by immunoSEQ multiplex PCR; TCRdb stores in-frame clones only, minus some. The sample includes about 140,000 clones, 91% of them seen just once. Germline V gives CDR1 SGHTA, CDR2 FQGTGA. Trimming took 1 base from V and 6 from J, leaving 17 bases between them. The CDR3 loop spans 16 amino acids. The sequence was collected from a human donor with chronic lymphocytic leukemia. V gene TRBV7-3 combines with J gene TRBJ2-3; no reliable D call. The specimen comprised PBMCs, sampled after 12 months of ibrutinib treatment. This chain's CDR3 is CASSLSGSTIADTQYF. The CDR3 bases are TGTGCCAGCAGCTTAAGCGGCTCAACTATTGCCGATACGCAGTATTTT.